This T cell receptor (beta chain) comes out of a study of spatial heterogeneity in lung cancer. This clonotype was seen at least ten times. TCR cDNA molecules were tagged individually, and each one carried a unique molecular identifier. TCRdb re-called the 5' RACE reads through MiXCR, storing one row per CDR3 protein. Of 60,000 to 75,000 distinct CDR3 sequences listed, about 6.3% are singletons. There are 15 residues in the CDR3. The V gene lost 4 bases and the J gene lost 0 bases, with 13 bases spanning the gap. Germline V lookup: CDR1 SGHNT, CDR2 YYREEE (reference sequence). The time point was: sample taken at primary tumor resection.

This sequence originates from a female donor with early-stage non-small cell lung cancer. Material: PBMCs, obtained at surgery. The genes are TRBV5-4 and TRBJ1-2; D gene uncertain. The CDR3 sequence is CASSPGGSPNYGYTF. CDR3 nucleotide sequence: TGTGCCAGCAGCCCAGGTGGCAGTCCTAACTATGGCTACACCTTC.